This T cell receptor beta chain appears in the sequencing data of a study of T cells in localized non-small cell lung cancer. This clone was seen only once. CDR3 size: 13 residues. Germline V gene lookup returns CDR1 PRHDT and CDR2 FYEKMQ (reference sequence). V shed 3 bases and J 7 bases; nucleotides not matched to a gene: 3. The assay was immunoSEQ multiplex PCR, and TCRdb's table has in-frame clones only and misses some. The sample lists roughly 19,000 clones; approximately 87% were seen once. The origin of this receptor is a man aged 40 to 69 with stage II squamous cell lung carcinoma. The chain recombines TRBV13 with TRBJ1-2; 9 bases are shared with TRBD1. The sequencing used PBMCs, collected before any cancer treatment. In DNA, the CDR3 is TGTGCCAGCAGCTTCCAGGACAGGGGTGGCTACACCTTC. Amino acids: CASSFQDRGGYTF.